Presented here are 30 T cell receptor beta chains from one specimen sequenced in a study of blood T cell repertoires in COVID-19. Profiling relied on immunoSEQ multiplex PCR, and the TCRdb table lists in-frame clones only, not all of them. The table includes roughly 99,000 clones, over 70% detected once. Material: peripheral blood. The receptors stem from a woman older than 75 with acute or convalescent COVID-19.

V usage is TRBV10-3 and J usage is TRBJ1-5; D is undetermined. Germline V gives CDR1 ENHRY, CDR2 SYGVKD. The CDR3 has 12 amino acids. V was pared by 4 bases and J by 5 bases, with 6 bases between. The CDR3 nucleotides read TGTGCCATCAGTGGCGGGGATCAGCCCCAGCATTTT. Its protein is CAISGGDQPQHF.

The J gene is TRBJ1-5, the V gene TRBV28; 7 positions agree with TRBD1. There are 14 residues in the CDR3. CDR1 and CDR2 (germline): MDHEN, SYDVKM. Losses at the gene ends were 6 bases for V and 2 bases for J; bases not matched to a gene: 4. CDR3 in amino acids: CASRQGSGNQPQHF. For the CDR3, the DNA is TGTGCCAGCAGACAGGGGTCGGGCAATCAGCCCCAGCATTTT.

The gene calls are TRBV2 and TRBJ2-1; TRBD1 might be the D (5 bases). Looked up from germline, CDR1 is SNHLY and CDR2 is FYNNEI. V gave up 6 bases and J gave up 5 bases, with 14 bases separating them. The CDR3 is 14 amino acids. CDR3 coding DNA: TGTGCCAGCAGGAAGGGGCATTCGGACAATGAGCAGTTCTTC. It specifies CASRKGHSDNEQFF. Full variable domain (rest looked up from reference TRBV2 and TRBJ2-1): EPEVTQTPSHQVTQMGQEVILRCVPISNHLYFYWYRQILGQKVEFLVSFYNNEISEKSEIFDDQFSVERPDGSNFTLKIRSTKLEDSAMYFCASRKGHSDNEQFFGPGTRLTVL.

CDR3 residues: CASSLDPPGQGNGYTF. The CDR3 DNA follows: TGTGCCAGCAGCTTAGATCCCCCGGGACAGGGGAATGGCTACACCTTC. The chain combines TRBV7-2 with TRBJ1-2, with 10 nucleotides matching TRBD1. V lost 1 base to trimming and J lost 6 bases; unmatched junction nucleotides: 8. The CDR3 extends over 16 amino acids. Germline assignment: CDR1 SGHTA and CDR2 FQGNSA.

The V and J genes are TRBV18 and TRBJ1-2; D ambiguous. The CDR3 has 17 residues. CDR1 KGHSH and CDR2 LQKENI come from the germline V gene. V dropped 3 bases and J dropped 0 bases, with 17 bases sitting between them. DNA of the CDR3: TGTGCCAGCTCACCCAACCCGGGTCTCCAAGCTAACTATGGCTACACCTTC. Translating it yields CASSPNPGLQANYGYTF.

The CDR3 region is CASSPRRGSTNYGYTF. In DNA form, the CDR3 reads TGTGCCAGCTCACCACGACGGGGGAGCACGAACTATGGCTACACCTTC. The rearrangement joins TRBV18 to TRBJ1-2; tentatively, D is TRBD1 (5 bases). Germline CDR1 is KGHSH and CDR2 is LQKENI. Trimming removed 1 base from V and 2 bases from J, with 14 bases in between. The CDR3 is 16 amino acids. The variable domain in full, with the rest retrieved from reference TRBV18 and TRBJ1-2, is NAGVMQNPRHLVRRRGQEARLRCSPMKGHSHVYWYRQLPEEGLKFMVYLQKENIIDESGMPKERFSAEFPKEGPSILRIQQVVRGDSAAYFCASSPRRGSTNYGYTFGSGTRLTVV.

V usage is TRBV4-2 and J usage is TRBJ1-4; 7 bases map to TRBD1. Germline loops: CDR1 LGHNA, CDR2 YNFKEQ. The V and J ends lost 4 bases and 4 bases, in that order; junction bases with no gene match: 9. The CDR3 length is 16 residues. The DNA for the CDR3 is TGTGCCAGCAGCCGCGGACAGGTGGGGGGTAATGAAAAACTGTTTTTT. This codes for CASSRGQVGGNEKLFF.

This rearrangement joins TRBV28 to TRBJ1-6; D not certain. The germline V gene has CDR1 MDHEN and CDR2 SYDVKM. The CDR3 covers 15 residues. V was trimmed by 6 bases and J by 0 bases, leaving 9 bases between them. CDR3 region: CASRSSSSYNSPLHF. CDR3 coding DNA: TGTGCCAGCAGGTCCTCTAGCTCCTATAATTCACCCCTCCACTTT.

A remark on this clone: Other DNA sequences in the same sample also yield this CDR3. J is TRBJ2-3 and V is TRBV7-9; TRBD2 matches at 14 bases. V lost 5 bases to trimming and J lost 3 bases; unmatched junction nucleotides: 1. The CDR3 extends over 15 amino acids. Per the germline V gene, CDR1 is SEHNR and CDR2 is FQNEAQ (reference sequence). CDR3 in DNA: TGTGCCAGCAGCCGGACTAGCGGGGGGACAGATACGCAGTATTTT. This gives the protein CASSRTSGGTDTQYF.

The chain carries TRBV4-2 and TRBJ2-5; TRBD2 matches 9 bases. CDR3 length: 17 amino acids. Germline CDR1 and CDR2: LGHNA and YNFKEQ. The V segment lost 0 bases and the J segment 2 bases; nucleotides outside the gene matches: 7. The CDR3 coding sequence is TGTGCCAGCAGCCAAGATGGTAGCGGGGGCCCGCAAGAGACCCAGTACTTC. The encoded protein is CASSQDGSGGPQETQYF.

A few counts support this clone. This chain connects TRBV19 to TRBJ1-2; 8 bases fit TRBD1. The CDR3 contains 15 residues. Germline V gene data show CDR1 as LNHDA and CDR2 as SQIVND (reference sequence). Losses at the gene ends were 4 bases for V and 5 bases for J; bases not matched to a gene: 9. DNA of the CDR3: TGTGCCAGTAGTACCGCAGGGGGCGGCGGGTATGGCTACACCTTC. This translates into CASSTAGGGGYGYTF. Looking up the rest from reference TRBV19 and TRBJ1-2 gives the full variable domain: DGGITQSPKYLFRKEGQNVTLSCEQNLNHDAMYWYRQDPGQGLRLIYYSQIVNDFQKGDIAEGYSVSREKKESFPLTVTSAQKNPTAFYLCASSTAGGGGYGYTFGSGTRLTVV.

The gene calls are TRBV6-5 and TRBJ1-1, with D possibly matching TRBD1 (6 bases). Germline CDR1 is MNHEY and CDR2 is SVGAGI. There are 12 residues in the CDR3. V gave up 8 bases and J gave up 7 bases, with 14 bases separating them. For the CDR3, the DNA is TGTGCCAGCTCCGGACAGAACCATGAAGCTTTCTTT. It specifies CASSGQNHEAFF.

CDR3 in amino acids: CASSSGGREKLFF. The CDR3 DNA sequence: TGCGCCAGCAGCTCCGGGGGGAGGGAAAAACTGTTTTTT. J is TRBJ1-4 and V is TRBV5-1; TRBD1 is a possible D gene (5 bases). This CDR3 has 13 residues. Germline loops: CDR1 SGHRS, CDR2 YFSETQ. Between the trimmed V and J ends, which lost 3 bases and 8 bases, there was a span of 11 bases.

This clone is a singleton in its sample. This chain joins TRBV21-1 and TRBJ1-5; the table's D call, TRBD1, has no DNA check behind it. TRBV21-1 is tagged as a pseudogene. This CDR3 contains 17 residues. Written as DNA, the CDR3 is TGTGCCAGCATCTTATCCCGGGACAGGGATAGCAATCAGCCCCAGCATTTT. Translation gives CASILSRDRDSNQPQHF.

The chain combines TRBV6-2 or TRBV6-3 with TRBJ1-5, with 7 bases aligning to TRBD1. Germline trimming cut 6 bases from V and 2 bases from J; bases unmatched to any gene: 7. Germline CDR1 MNHEY, CDR2 SVGEGT. This CDR3 is 15 amino acids long. The CDR3 loop is CASSLQGVGNQPQHF. CDR3 DNA sequence: TGTGCCAGCAGCCTTCAGGGGGTAGGCAATCAGCCCCAGCATTTT.

This sequence joins TRBV2 and TRBJ2-1; 11 bases map to TRBD2. This CDR3 contains 15 residues. The junction had 6 bases not matched to a gene; V was cut back by 6 bases and J by 5 bases. Germline-derived CDR1 and CDR2 are SNHLY and FYNNEI. As DNA, the CDR3 is TGTGCCAGCAGGGTAGCGGGGGGGTTTAACAATGAGCAGTTCTTC. It specifies CASRVAGGFNNEQFF.

This rearrangement joins TRBV6-1 to TRBJ2-3, with TRBD2 matching 12 bases. The length of the CDR3 is 17 residues. V lost 3 bases and J lost 2; bases outside the gene matches: 6. Germline CDR1 is MNHNS and CDR2 is SASEGT. CDR3: CASSDPTSGGFTDTQYF. CDR3 sequence (DNA): TGTGCCAGCAGTGACCCGACTAGCGGGGGCTTCACAGATACGCAGTATTTT.

V usage is TRBV6-5 and J usage is TRBJ1-6; D is unclear. V was cut by 2 bases and J by 5 bases, with 7 bases left in between. Germline V gene data show CDR1 as MNHEY and CDR2 as SVGAGI. CDR3 length: 14 residues. The CDR3 nucleotides read TGTGCCAGCAGTTACACAGAGAATAATTCACCCCTCCACTTT. Translating it yields CASSYTENNSPLHF.

This clone was picked up one time. The CDR3 here is CATSDGTEYSNQPQHF. The DNA of the CDR3 is TGTGCCACCAGTGATGGGACAGAGTATAGCAATCAGCCCCAGCATTTT. The gene calls are TRBV24-1 and TRBJ1-5, with TRBD1 identical over 7 bases. The CDR3 has 16 residues. Germline CDR1 reads KGHDR; CDR2 reads SFDVKD. The V segment lost 3 bases and the J segment 0 bases; nucleotides outside the gene matches: 4.

Written as DNA, the CDR3 is TGTGCCAGCAGTTACTCGATCCAGCAGGCAAACCTTCGGCCCCAGCATTTT. Amino acid sequence: CASSYSIQQANLRPQHF. The V gene is TRBV6-2 or TRBV6-3, the J gene TRBJ1-5; D gene ambiguous. The germline CDR1 and CDR2 sequences are MNHEY and SVGEGT. The germline V and J ends were trimmed by 0 bases and 9 bases, with 21 bases remaining between them. This CDR3 spans 17 amino acids.

The chain combines TRBV5-1 with TRBJ2-7; TRBD2 is a possible D gene (7 bases). Between the trimmed V and J ends, which lost 3 bases and 2 bases, there was a span of 12 bases. This CDR3 spans 14 amino acids. In germline, CDR1 is SGHRS, CDR2 YFSETQ. CDR3 sequence (DNA): TGCGCCAGCAGCTCCCCGGGGGGCCCCTACGAGCAGTACTTC. Its protein product is CASSSPGGPYEQYF.

In nucleotides, the CDR3 is TGTGCCAGCGGCCCCCGGGACACTCACTCTGGAAACACCATATATTTT. Protein: CASGPRDTHSGNTIYF. The genes are TRBV11-1 and TRBJ1-3, with D possibly being TRBD1 (6 bases). V was clipped by 8 bases and J by 0 bases, with 17 bases between them. This CDR3 has 16 amino acids. CDR1 SGHAT and CDR2 FQDESV come from the germline V gene (reference sequence).

The chain links TRBV7-9 to TRBJ2-6; no definite D call. The germline V gene has CDR1 SEHNR and CDR2 FQNEAQ (reference sequence). V lost 5 bases, J lost 0 bases, and 11 bases lay in between. This CDR3 has 16 residues. CDR3 protein: CASSPPRGSGANVLTF. The CDR3 coding sequence is TGTGCCAGCAGCCCCCCCAGAGGCTCTGGGGCCAACGTCCTGACTTTC.

The V call is TRBV10-3, the J call TRBJ1-1; D possibly corresponds to TRBD1 (5 bases). Trimming stripped 5 bases from V and 5 bases from J, with 12 bases between. CDR1 and CDR2 (germline): ENHRY, SYGVKD. The CDR3 covers 13 residues. This chain's CDR3 is CAISQGLGTEAFF. DNA of the CDR3: TGTGCCATCAGTCAGGGTTTGGGGACTGAAGCTTTCTTT.

The gene calls are TRBV19 and TRBJ2-1; 9 bases map to TRBD1. CDR1 and CDR2 (germline): LNHDA, SQIVND (reference sequence). J lost 5 bases, V lost 6 bases, and 5 bases had no gene match. The CDR3 loop spans 14 amino acids. The chain's CDR3 is CASSRTGVNNEQFF. DNA for the CDR3: TGTGCCAGTAGCCGGACAGGGGTGAACAATGAGCAGTTCTTC.

The chain recombines TRBV11-2 with TRBJ2-3; D may be TRBD2 (5 bases). V lost 2 bases and J lost 9, with 9 bases in between. The germline V gene has CDR1 SGHAT and CDR2 FQNNGV. This CDR3 is 12 amino acids long. CDR3 region: CASSLTSGTQYF. The CDR3 nucleotides are TGTGCCAGCAGCTTAACCTCGGGGACGCAGTATTTT.

The rearrangement uses TRBV28 and TRBJ1-2; D is undetermined. Germline V CDR1 and CDR2: MDHEN, SYDVKM. CDR3 length: 14 amino acids. V was clipped by 5 bases and J by 4 bases, with 14 bases between them. CDR3 DNA: TGTGCCAGCAGTCCTCCTTCACAGTCCTATGGCTACACCTTC. This sequence encodes CASSPPSQSYGYTF.

The sample holds one count of this clone. V gene TRBV5-1 combines with J gene TRBJ2-5; 7 bases map to TRBD1. V shed 0 bases, J shed 4 bases, and the junction held 3 bases outside the gene matches. In germline, CDR1 is SGHRS, CDR2 YFSETQ. CDR3 length equals 14 residues. CDR3 protein: CASSLGQGRETQYF. The CDR3 DNA sequence: TGCGCCAGCAGCTTGGGACAGGGAAGAGAGACCCAGTACTTC.

V gene TRBV19 combines with J gene TRBJ1-3; 7 nucleotides line up with TRBD1. V dropped 6 bases and J dropped 0; count of bases not matched to a gene: 8. CDR3 length equals 16 residues. Germline values: CDR1 LNHDA, CDR2 SQIVND (reference sequence). Here the CDR3 DNA reads TGTGCCAGTAGCCAACTGGACAGGACCTCTGGAAACACCATATATTTT. This translates into CASSQLDRTSGNTIYF.

The V gene is TRBV5-1, the J gene TRBJ2-1, with 11 bases that match TRBD2. Unmatched junction bases numbered 8, after V lost 2 bases and J lost 4 bases. The CDR3 spans 17 residues. Germline-derived CDR1 and CDR2 are SGHRS and YFSETQ. The chain's CDR3 is CASSLMMTSGEYNEQFF. DNA for the CDR3: TGCGCCAGCAGCTTAATGATGACTAGCGGGGAGTACAATGAGCAGTTCTTC.